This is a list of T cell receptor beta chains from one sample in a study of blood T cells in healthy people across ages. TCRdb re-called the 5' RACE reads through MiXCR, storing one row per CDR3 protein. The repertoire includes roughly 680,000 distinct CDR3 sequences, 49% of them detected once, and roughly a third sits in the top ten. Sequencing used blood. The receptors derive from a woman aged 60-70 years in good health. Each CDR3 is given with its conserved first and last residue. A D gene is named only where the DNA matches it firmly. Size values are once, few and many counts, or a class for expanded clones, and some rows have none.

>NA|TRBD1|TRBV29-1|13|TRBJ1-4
CSVGTGGREKLFF
TGCAGCGTTGGGACAGGGGGTCGGGAAAAACTGTTTTTT
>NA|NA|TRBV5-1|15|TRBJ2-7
CASSAGTPSTYEQYF
TGCGCCAGCAGCGCTGGGACGCCGAGCACCTACGAGCAGTACTTC
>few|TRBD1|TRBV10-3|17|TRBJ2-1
CAISGVGQGASYNEQFF
TGTGCCATCAGTGGGGTGGGACAGGGGGCTTCCTACAATGAGCAGTTCTTC
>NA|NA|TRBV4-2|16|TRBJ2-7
CASSQDMSGPFYEQYF
TGTGCCAGCAGCCAAGATATGAGCGGTCCCTTTTACGAGCAGTACTTC
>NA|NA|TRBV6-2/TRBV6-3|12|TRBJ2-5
CASSLDFGTQYF
TGTGCCAGCAGTTTGGACTTCGGGACCCAGTACTTC
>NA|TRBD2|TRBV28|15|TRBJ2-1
CASSFVGLAGNEQFF
TGTGCCAGCAGTTTCGTAGGACTAGCGGGAAATGAGCAGTTCTTC
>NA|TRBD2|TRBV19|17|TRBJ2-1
CASSVPLLAGPYNEQFF
TGTGCCAGTAGCGTCCCCCTGCTAGCGGGACCCTACAATGAGCAGTTCTTC
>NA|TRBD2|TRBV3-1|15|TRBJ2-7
CASGQTSGSVYEQYF
TGTGCCAGCGGCCAAACTAGCGGGAGTGTCTACGAGCAGTACTTC
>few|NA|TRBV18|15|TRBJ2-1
CASSLQGTGVNEQFF
TGTGCCAGCTCACTCCAAGGTACCGGGGTAAATGAGCAGTTCTTC
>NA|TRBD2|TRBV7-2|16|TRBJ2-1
CASSLNSGRAQETQFF
TGTGCCAGCAGCTTAAATAGCGGGAGGGCCCAGGAGACCCAGTTCTTC
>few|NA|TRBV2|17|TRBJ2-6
CASSVQGRNSGANVLTF
TGTGCCAGCAGTGTACAGGGAAGGAACTCTGGGGCCAACGTCCTGACTTTC